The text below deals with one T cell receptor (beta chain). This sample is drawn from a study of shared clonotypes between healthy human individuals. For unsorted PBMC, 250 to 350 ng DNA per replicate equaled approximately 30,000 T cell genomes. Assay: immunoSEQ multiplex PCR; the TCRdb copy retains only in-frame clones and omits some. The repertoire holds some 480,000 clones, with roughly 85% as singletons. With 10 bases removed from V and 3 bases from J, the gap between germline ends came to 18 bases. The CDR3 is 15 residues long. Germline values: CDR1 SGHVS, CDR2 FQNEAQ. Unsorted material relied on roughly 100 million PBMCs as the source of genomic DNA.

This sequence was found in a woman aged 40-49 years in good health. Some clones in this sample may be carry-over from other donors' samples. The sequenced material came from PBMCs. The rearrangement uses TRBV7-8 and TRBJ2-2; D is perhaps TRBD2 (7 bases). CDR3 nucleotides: TGTGCCACCCTATTCGGGGGGCTTGACACCGGGGAGCTGTTTTTT. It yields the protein CATLFGGLDTGELFF.